The entry that follows covers one TCR beta chain sequence. These data come from a study of blood T cell repertoires in COVID-19. Across the whole study: Samples taken during acute and convalescent COVID-19 were collected in the United States, Italy and Spain. Sources were T cells, B-cell-depleted T cells, or PBMCs; the material itself was cDNA or gDNA.

The CDR3 totals 12 residues. V was pared by 6 bases and J by 2 bases, with 8 bases between. Looked up from germline, CDR1 is SGHNT and CDR2 is YYREEE (reference sequence). Original analysis: Reference gene primer amplification yielded estimated nucleated cell counts. TCRdb's table, derived via immunoSEQ multiplex PCR, lists solely in-frame clones and lacks some. The V and J calls and clone size were taken over from that table, and D and trimming were inferred from the DNA. The profile shows about 260,000 clones, about 91% of them singletons. V usage is TRBV5-4 and J usage is TRBJ1-2; D may be TRBD1 (6 bases). The sample comprised PBMCs or T cells enriched from blood (not recorded which). This TCR was sampled from a woman between 35 and 50 years old with acute COVID-19. The CDR3 nucleotides are TGTGCCAGCACCGGACAGAACTATGGCTACACCTTC. Protein product: CASTGQNYGYTF.